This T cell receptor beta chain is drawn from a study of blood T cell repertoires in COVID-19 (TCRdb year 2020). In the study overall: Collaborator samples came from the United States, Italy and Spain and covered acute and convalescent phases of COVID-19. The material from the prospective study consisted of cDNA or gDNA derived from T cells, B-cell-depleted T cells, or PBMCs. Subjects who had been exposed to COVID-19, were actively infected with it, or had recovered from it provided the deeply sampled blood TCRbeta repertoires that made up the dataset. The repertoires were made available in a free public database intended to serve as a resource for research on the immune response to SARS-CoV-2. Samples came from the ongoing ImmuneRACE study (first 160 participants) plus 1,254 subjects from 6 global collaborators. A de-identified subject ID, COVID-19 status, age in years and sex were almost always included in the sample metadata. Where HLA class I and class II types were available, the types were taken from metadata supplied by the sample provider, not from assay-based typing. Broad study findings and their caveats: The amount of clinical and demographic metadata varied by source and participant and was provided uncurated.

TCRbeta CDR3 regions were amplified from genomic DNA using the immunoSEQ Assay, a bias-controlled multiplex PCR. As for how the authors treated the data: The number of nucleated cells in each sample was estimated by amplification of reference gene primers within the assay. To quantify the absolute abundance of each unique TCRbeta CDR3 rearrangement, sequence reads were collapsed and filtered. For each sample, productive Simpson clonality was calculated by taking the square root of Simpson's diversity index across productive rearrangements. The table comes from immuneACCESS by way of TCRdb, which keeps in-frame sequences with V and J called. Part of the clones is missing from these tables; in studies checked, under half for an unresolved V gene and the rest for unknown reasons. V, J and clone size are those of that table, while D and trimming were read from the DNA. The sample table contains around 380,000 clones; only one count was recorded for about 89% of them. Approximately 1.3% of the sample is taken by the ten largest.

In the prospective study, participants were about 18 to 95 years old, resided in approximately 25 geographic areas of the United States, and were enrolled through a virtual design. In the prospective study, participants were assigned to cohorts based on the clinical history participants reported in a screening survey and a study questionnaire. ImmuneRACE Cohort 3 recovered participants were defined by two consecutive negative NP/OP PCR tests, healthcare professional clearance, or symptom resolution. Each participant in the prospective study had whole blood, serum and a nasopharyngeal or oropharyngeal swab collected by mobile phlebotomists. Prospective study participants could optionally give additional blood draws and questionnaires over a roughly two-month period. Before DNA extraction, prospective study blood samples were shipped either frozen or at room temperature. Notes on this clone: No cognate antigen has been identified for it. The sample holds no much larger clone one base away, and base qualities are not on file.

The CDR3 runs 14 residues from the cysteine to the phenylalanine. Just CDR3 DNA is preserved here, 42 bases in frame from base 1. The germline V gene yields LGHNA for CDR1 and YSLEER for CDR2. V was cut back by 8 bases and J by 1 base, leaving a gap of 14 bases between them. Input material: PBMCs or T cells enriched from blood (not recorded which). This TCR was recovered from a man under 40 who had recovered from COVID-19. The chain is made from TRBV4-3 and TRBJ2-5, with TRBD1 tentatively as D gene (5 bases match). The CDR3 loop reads CASALRGSQETQYF. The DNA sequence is TGCGCCAGCGCCTTAAGGGGAAGCCAAGAGACCCAGTACTTC.